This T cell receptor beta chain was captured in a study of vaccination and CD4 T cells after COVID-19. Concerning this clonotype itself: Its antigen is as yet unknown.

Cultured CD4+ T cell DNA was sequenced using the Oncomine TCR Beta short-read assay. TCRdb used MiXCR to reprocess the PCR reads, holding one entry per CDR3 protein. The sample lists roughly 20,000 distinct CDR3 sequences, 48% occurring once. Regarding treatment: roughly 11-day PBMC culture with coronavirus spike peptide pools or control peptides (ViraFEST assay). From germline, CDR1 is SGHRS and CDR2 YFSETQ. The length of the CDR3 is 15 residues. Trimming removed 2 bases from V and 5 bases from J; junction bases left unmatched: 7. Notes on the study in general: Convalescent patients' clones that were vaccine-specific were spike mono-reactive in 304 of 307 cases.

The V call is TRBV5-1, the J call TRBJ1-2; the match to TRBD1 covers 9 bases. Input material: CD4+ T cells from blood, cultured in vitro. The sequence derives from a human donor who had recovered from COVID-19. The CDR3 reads CASSFTGQGLYGYTF. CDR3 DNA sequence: TGCGCCAGCAGCTTCACCGGACAGGGGTTATATGGCTACACCTTC.